This TCR beta chain was obtained from a study of beta chain features in type 1 diabetes. Expressed TCRB transcripts were sequenced because the entire RNA isolate underwent reverse transcription. Produced via immunoSEQ multiplex PCR; TCRdb's table is partial and in-frame only. The data contain about 300,000 clones, 8% of them singletons. Remarks on this clone: The antigen remains undetermined.

Study results and limitations: Equally in patients and controls, PCR might preferentially amplify shorter templates.

This CDR3 contains 15 residues. Germline values: CDR1 SGHNT, CDR2 YYREEE (reference sequence). V trimming: 6 bases; J trimming: 7 bases; junction bases outside the gene matches: 10. The sample was central memory CD4+ T cells from blood. The TCR sequence derives from a woman between 18 and 30 years old in good health. This chain connects TRBV5-4 to TRBJ2-4, with 10 bases aligning to TRBD1. As DNA, the CDR3 is TGTGCCAGCACCAACCCGGGACAGGGGCTCAACATTCAGTACTTC. Translating gives CASTNPGQGLNIQYF.